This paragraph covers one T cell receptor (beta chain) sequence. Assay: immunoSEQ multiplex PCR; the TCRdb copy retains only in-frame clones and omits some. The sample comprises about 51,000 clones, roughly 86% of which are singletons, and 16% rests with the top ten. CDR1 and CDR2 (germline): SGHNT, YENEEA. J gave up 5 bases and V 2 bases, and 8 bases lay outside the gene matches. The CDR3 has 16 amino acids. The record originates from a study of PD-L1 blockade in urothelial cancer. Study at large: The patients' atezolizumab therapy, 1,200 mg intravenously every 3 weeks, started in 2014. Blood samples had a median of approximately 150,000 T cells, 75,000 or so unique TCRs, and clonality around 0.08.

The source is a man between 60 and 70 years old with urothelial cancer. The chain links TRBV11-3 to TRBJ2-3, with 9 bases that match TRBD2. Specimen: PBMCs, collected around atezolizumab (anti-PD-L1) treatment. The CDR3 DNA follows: TGTGCCAGCAGCTTAATAGTAGCGGGGGCGAGAGATACGCAGTATTTT. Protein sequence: CASSLIVAGARDTQYF.